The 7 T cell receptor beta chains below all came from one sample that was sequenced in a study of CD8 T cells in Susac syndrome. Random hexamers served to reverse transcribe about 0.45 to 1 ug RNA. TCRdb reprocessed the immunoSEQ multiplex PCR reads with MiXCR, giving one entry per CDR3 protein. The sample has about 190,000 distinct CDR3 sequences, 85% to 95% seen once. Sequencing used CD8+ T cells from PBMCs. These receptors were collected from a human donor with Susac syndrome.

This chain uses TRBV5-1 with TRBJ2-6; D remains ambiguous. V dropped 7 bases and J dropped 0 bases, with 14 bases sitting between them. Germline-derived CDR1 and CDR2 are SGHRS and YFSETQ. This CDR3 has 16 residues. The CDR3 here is CASFSGRRSGANVLTF. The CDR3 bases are TGCGCCAGCTTTTCCGGGCGGCGCTCTGGGGCCAACGTCCTGACTTTC.

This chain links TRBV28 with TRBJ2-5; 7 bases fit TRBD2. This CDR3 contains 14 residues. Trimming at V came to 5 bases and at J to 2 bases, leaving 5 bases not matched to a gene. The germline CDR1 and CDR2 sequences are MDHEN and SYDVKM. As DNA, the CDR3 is TGTGCCAGCAGTCAACTAGCGAATCAAGAGACCCAGTACTTC. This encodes CASSQLANQETQYF.

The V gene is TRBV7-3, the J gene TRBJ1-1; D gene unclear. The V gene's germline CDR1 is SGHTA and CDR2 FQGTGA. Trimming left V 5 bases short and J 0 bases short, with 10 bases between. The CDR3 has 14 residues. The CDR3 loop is CASSQDGLNTEAFF. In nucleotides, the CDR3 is TGTGCCAGCAGCCAGGACGGCTTGAACACTGAAGCTTTCTTT.

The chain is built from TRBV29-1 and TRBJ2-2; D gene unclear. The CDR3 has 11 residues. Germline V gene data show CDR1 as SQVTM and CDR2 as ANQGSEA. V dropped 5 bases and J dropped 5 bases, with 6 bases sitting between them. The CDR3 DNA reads TGCAGCGTTCGACGGACCGGGGAGCTGTTTTTT. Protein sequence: CSVRRTGELFF.

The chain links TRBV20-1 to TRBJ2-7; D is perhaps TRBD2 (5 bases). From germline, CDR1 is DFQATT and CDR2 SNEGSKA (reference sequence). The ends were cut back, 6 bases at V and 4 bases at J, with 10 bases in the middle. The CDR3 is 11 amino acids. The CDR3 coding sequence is TGCAGTGCCCATCGGAGGTACGAGCAGTACTTC. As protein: CSAHRRYEQYF.

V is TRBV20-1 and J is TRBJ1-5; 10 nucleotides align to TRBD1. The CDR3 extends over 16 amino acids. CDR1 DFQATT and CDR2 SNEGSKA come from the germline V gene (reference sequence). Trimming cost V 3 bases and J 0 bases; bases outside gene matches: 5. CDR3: CSARTGGFYSNQPQHF. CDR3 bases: TGCAGTGCTAGGACAGGGGGCTTCTATAGCAATCAGCCCCAGCATTTT.

The CDR3 DNA follows: TGTGCCAGCAGCGTAGACTTGGGGGCAGATACGCAGTATTTT. Translating it yields CASSVDLGADTQYF. The V and J genes are TRBV9 and TRBJ2-3; D possibly uses TRBD1 or TRBD2 (5 bases each). Looked up from germline, CDR1 is SGDLS and CDR2 is YYNGEE. V was trimmed by 0 bases and J by 4 bases, leaving 9 bases between them. The length of the CDR3 is 14 residues.